The rows below give T cell receptor beta chains drawn from one sample of a study of T cell changes during pregnancy in multiple sclerosis. Produced via immunoSEQ multiplex PCR; TCRdb's table is partial and in-frame only. The table shows about 50,000 clones, with about 93% occurring only once. Sequencing was performed on CD4+ T cells from peripheral blood mononuclear cells, taken after pregnancy. These receptors came from a female donor in good health, enrolled as a control in a pregnancy study. Each CDR3 is given with its conserved first and last residue. The order of the fields is J gene, clone size, V gene, D gene, CDR3 protein, CDR3 DNA. The D gene is left open where the match is weak. Not all rows give a size; the values are once, few, many and, for expanded clones, a class.

TRBJ2-5 | . | TRBV5-1 | . | CASSLIDRAGKTQYF | TGCGCCAGCAGCTTGATCGACAGGGCGGGAAAGACCCAGTACTTC
TRBJ2-7 | few | TRBV18 | TRBD1 | CASSPQTGKGSYEQYF | TGTGCCAGCTCACCCCAGACAGGGAAAGGGTCCTACGAGCAGTACTTC
TRBJ2-5 | . | TRBV6-5 | TRBD1 | CASSTTGGSETQYF | TGTGCCAGCAGTACGACAGGGGGCAGCGAGACCCAGTACTTC
TRBJ2-5 | . | TRBV5-5 | TRBD1 | CASSLGTGRETQYF | TGTGCCAGCAGCTTGGGGACAGGGAGGGAGACCCAGTACTTC
TRBJ1-1 | . | TRBV30 | . | CAWSVNKNTEAFF | TGTGCCTGGAGTGTAAATAAGAACACTGAAGCTTTCTTT
TRBJ2-3 | . | TRBV18 | . | CASSPTRDTQYF | TGTGCCAGCTCACCAACCAGGGATACGCAGTATTTT
TRBJ2-7 | . | TRBV5-1 | . | CASSLEQGASEQYF | TGCGCCAGCAGCTTGGAGCAGGGCGCGAGCGAGCAGTACTTC
TRBJ1-2 | . | TRBV19 | . | CASKVPNRVYGYTF | TGTGCCAGTAAGGTCCCTAACAGGGTTTATGGCTACACCTTC
TRBJ1-5 | once | TRBV30 | . | CAWGGDNKGQPQHF | TGTGCCTGGGGGGGGGACAATAAGGGTCAGCCCCAGCATTTT
TRBJ1-2 | . | TRBV5-4 | TRBD1 | CASSLVQGDYGYTF | TGTGCCAGCAGCTTGGTACAGGGGGACTATGGCTACACCTTC
TRBJ2-5 | . | TRBV29-1 | . | CSVEATGWETQYF | TGCAGCGTTGAGGCCACAGGGTGGGAGACCCAGTACTTC
TRBJ2-7 | . | TRBV7-9 | . | CASSLSRESYEQYF | TGTGCCAGCAGCTTATCCCGGGAGAGTTACGAGCAGTACTTC
TRBJ2-1 | . | TRBV7-2 | TRBD2 | CASSLLAGGLYNEQFF | TGTGCCAGCAGCTTACTAGCGGGAGGACTATACAATGAGCAGTTCTTC
TRBJ2-5 | . | TRBV30 | . | CARKGEETQYF | TGTGCCAGGAAGGGGGAGGAGACCCAGTACTTC
TRBJ1-4 | . | TRBV30 | . | CAWSKQGLNEKLFF | TGTGCCTGGAGTAAACAGGGTTTAAATGAAAAACTGTTTTTT
TRBJ2-1 | . | TRBV11-2 | TRBD1 | CASGLTGGTYNEQFF | TGTGCCAGCGGGTTGACAGGGGGAACCTACAATGAGCAGTTCTTC
TRBJ2-3 | . | TRBV27 | . | CASSSSGTLLTDTQYF | TGTGCCAGCAGTTCCTCTGGGACTCTCCTCACAGATACGCAGTATTTT
TRBJ2-1 | . | TRBV10-1 | TRBD2 | CASSVSGGANEQFF | TGCGCCAGCAGTGTTAGCGGGGGGGCCAATGAGCAGTTCTTC
TRBJ1-1 | . | TRBV5-1 | . | CASSRDNARGTEAFF | TGCGCCAGCAGCCGAGACAACGCCAGGGGCACTGAAGCTTTCTTT
TRBJ2-5 | . | TRBV5-4 | . | CASLGGETQYF | TGTGCCAGCCTGGGGGGAGAGACCCAGTACTTC
TRBJ2-5 | . | TRBV5-1 | . | CASSLGFAGVGETQYF | TGCGCCAGCAGCTTGGGTTTTGCAGGGGTGGGTGAGACCCAGTACTTC
TRBJ1-1 | . | TRBV18 | . | CASSPRTAMNTEAFF | TGTGCCAGCTCACCGCGGACAGCCATGAACACTGAAGCTTTCTTT
TRBJ2-1 | . | TRBV15 | . | CATSRDQGSEQFF | TGTGCCACCAGCAGAGATCAGGGGAGTGAGCAGTTCTTC
TRBJ2-1 | . | TRBV5-4 | . | CASSVVGHNEQFF | TGTGCCAGCAGTGTAGTGGGCCACAATGAGCAGTTCTTC
TRBJ1-5 | . | TRBV29-1 | . | CSVVGTGINQPQHF | TGCAGCGTTGTTGGCACGGGAATCAATCAGCCCCAGCATTTT
TRBJ2-7 | . | TRBV9 | TRBD1 | CASSEPGQTYEQYF | TGTGCCAGCAGCGAGCCGGGACAGACGTACGAGCAGTACTTC
TRBJ2-1 | . | TRBV4-2 | TRBD2 | CASSQDWGLAGAFYNEQFF | TGTGCCAGCAGCCAAGATTGGGGACTAGCGGGGGCTTTCTACAATGAGCAGTTCTTC
TRBJ2-1 | once | TRBV18 | . | CASSPLDEQFF | TGTGCCAGCTCACCACTAGATGAGCAGTTCTTC
TRBJ2-7 | few | TRBV5-5 | . | CASIRAYEQYF | TGTGCCAGCATCCGGGCCTACGAGCAGTACTTC
TRBJ2-5 | . | TRBV6-5 | . | CASSYSTPEGTQYF | TGTGCCAGCAGTTACTCTACCCCCGAGGGGACCCAGTACTTC
TRBJ2-3 | . | TRBV11-3 | TRBD1 | CASSLRQGAGTDTQYF | TGTGCCAGCAGCTTAAGACAGGGGGCCGGCACAGATACGCAGTATTTT
TRBJ2-5 | . | TRBV18 | . | CASSHRDTLQETQYF | TGTGCCAGCTCACACCGGGACACCCTACAAGAGACCCAGTACTTC
TRBJ2-1 | . | TRBV20-1 | . | CSARDNNEQFF | TGCAGTGCTAGGGACAACAATGAGCAGTTCTTC
TRBJ2-5 | . | TRBV10-3 | TRBD1 | CAIRGTDQETQYF | TGTGCCATCAGAGGGACAGACCAAGAGACCCAGTACTTC
TRBJ2-5 | . | TRBV19 | . | CASSIEGRTKEETQYF | TGTGCCAGTAGTATCGAGGGCAGGACGAAGGAAGAGACCCAGTACTTC
TRBJ1-2 | . | TRBV28 | . | CASRIGTKDGYTF | TGTGCCAGCAGGATCGGGACAAAAGATGGCTACACCTTC
TRBJ1-6 | . | TRBV28 | . | CASSPGMSPLHF | TGTGCCAGCAGTCCGGGGATGTCACCCCTCCACTTT
TRBJ2-5 | . | TRBV15 | TRBD1 | CATSRGQGKETQYF | TGTGCCACCAGCAGAGGACAGGGGAAAGAGACCCAGTACTTC
TRBJ1-4 | . | TRBV28 | . | CASSSGQSEKLFF | TGTGCCAGCAGTTCAGGACAGAGTGAAAAACTGTTTTTT
TRBJ2-5 | . | TRBV7-6 | . | CASSPQDIQETQYF | TGTGCCAGCAGCCCACAAGACATACAAGAGACCCAGTACTTC
TRBJ1-1 | . | TRBV27 | TRBD1 | CASSLSRDRTQAFF | TGTGCCAGCAGTTTATCGCGGGACAGGACACAAGCTTTCTTT
TRBJ2-1 | . | TRBV19 | . | CASSIGAQHNEQFF | TGTGCCAGTAGTATCGGTGCTCAACACAATGAGCAGTTCTTC
TRBJ1-1 | few | TRBV30 | TRBD1 | CAWFRGTCTEAFF | TGTGCCTGGTTCAGGGGGACTTGCACTGAAGCTTTCTTT
TRBJ1-5 | . | TRBV5-1 | TRBD1 | CASSTGQGNQPQHF | TGCGCCAGCAGCACGGGACAGGGTAATCAGCCCCAGCATTTT
TRBJ2-3 | once | TRBV30 | . | CAWSIKTGTRTDTQYF | TGTGCCTGGAGTATAAAAACAGGGACCCGCACAGATACGCAGTATTTT
TRBJ1-5 | . | TRBV5-1 | . | CASSGGQNQPQHF | TGCGCCAGCAGCGGCGGACAGAACCAGCCCCAGCATTTT
TRBJ2-7 | . | TRBV19 | . | CASSFGGVGYEQYF | TGTGCCAGCAGTTTCGGCGGGGTGGGATACGAGCAGTACTTC
TRBJ1-6 | . | TRBV5-6 | . | CASSLGGRNLHF | TGTGCCAGCAGCTTGGGGGGGCGAAACCTCCACTTT
TRBJ1-2 | . | TRBV5-1 | . | CASSLLGWTLPDYGYTF | TGCGCCAGCAGCCTTCTTGGATGGACTCTTCCGGACTATGGCTACACCTTC
TRBJ1-4 | . | TRBV28 | TRBD1 | CASSAGGEKLFF | TGTGCCAGCAGTGCAGGGGGCGAAAAACTGTTTTTT
TRBJ2-7 | few | TRBV13 | . | CASSLRGRRTTYEQYF | TGTGCCAGCAGCTTGAGAGGGAGAAGGACGACCTACGAGCAGTACTTC
TRBJ2-2 | . | TRBV19 | . | CASSMVSSGTGELFF | TGTGCCAGTAGTATGGTGTCCTCCGGTACCGGGGAGCTGTTTTTT
TRBJ2-3 | . | TRBV7-9 | TRBD2 | CAGREGDTQYF | TGCGCCGGGCGGGAGGGAGATACGCAGTATTTT
TRBJ2-7 | . | TRBV6-6 | TRBD1 | CASRGQASGEQYF | TGTGCCAGCAGGGGACAGGCATCGGGCGAGCAGTACTTC